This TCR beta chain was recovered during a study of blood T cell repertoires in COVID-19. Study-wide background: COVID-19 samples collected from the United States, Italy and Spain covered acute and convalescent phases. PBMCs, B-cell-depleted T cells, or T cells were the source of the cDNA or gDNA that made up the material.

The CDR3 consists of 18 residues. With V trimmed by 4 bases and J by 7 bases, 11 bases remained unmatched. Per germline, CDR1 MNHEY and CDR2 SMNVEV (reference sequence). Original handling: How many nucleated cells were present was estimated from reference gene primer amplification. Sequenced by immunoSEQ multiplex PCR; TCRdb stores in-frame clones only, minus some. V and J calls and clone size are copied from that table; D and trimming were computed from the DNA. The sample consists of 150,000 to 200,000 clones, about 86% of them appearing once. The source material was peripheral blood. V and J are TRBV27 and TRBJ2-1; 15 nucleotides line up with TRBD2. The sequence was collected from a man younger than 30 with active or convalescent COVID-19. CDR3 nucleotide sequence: TGTGCCAGCAGTTCCCCCCGGACTAGCGGGAGGGGAGGTAATGAGCAGTTCTTC. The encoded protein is CASSSPRTSGRGGNEQFF.